A selection of T cell receptor beta chains follows, all from one sample in a study of human T cells and chemical hapten exposure. From the RACE reads, TCRdb called clonotypes with MiXCR, one entry per CDR3 protein. The sample consists of about 260,000 distinct CDR3 sequences, over 8% of them appearing once. Specimen: whole blood, collected in connection with sensitization to the hapten diphenylcyclopropenone (DPC). All receptors come from a woman aged 35 to 49 with alopecia areata. Some clones in this sample may be carry-over from other donors' samples. Each CDR3 is given with its conserved first and last residue. Fields, in order: J gene, clone size, D gene, V gene, CDR3 protein, CDR3 DNA. D genes are given only for firm matches. Clone size, where shown, is once, few, many, or a class for clones that have expanded.

TRBJ1-2,few,.,TRBV10-3,CAISEGTDTYDYTF,TGTGCCATCAGTGAGGGAACGGACACGTACGACTACACCTTC
TRBJ2-2,.,TRBD1,TRBV12-3/TRBV12-4,CASRGQGVATGELFF,TGTGCCAGCAGGGGACAGGGAGTTGCCACCGGGGAGCTGTTTTTT
TRBJ1-4,many,.,TRBV28,CASSLLTASREKLFF,TGTGCCAGCAGTTTATTGACCGCCAGTAGGGAAAAACTGTTTTTT
TRBJ1-2,.,.,TRBV4-2,CASSQEFGGSYGYTF,TGTGCCAGCAGCCAAGAATTTGGAGGAAGCTATGGCTACACCTTC
TRBJ1-5,few,.,TRBV7-8,CASSFFRDKGNQPQHF,TGTGCCAGCAGCTTTTTCCGTGACAAAGGCAATCAGCCCCAGCATTTT
TRBJ1-2,.,TRBD1,TRBV7-9,CASSQTGTGSGYTF,TGTGCCAGCAGCCAGACCGGGACAGGAAGCGGCTACACCTTC
TRBJ1-2,many,.,TRBV30,CAWRAGNYGYTF,TGTGCCTGGAGGGCCGGAAACTATGGCTACACCTTC
TRBJ1-3,.,TRBD1,TRBV15,CATSRDGGRTGTSGNTIYF,TGTGCCACCAGCAGAGACGGCGGAAGGACAGGGACCTCTGGAAACACCATATATTTT
TRBJ1-4,many,.,TRBV11-2,CASSRELTATNEKLFF,TGTGCCAGCAGCCGTGAATTGACCGCAACTAATGAAAAACTGTTTTTT
TRBJ1-2,few,TRBD1,TRBV12-3/TRBV12-4,CASSPGTGASYGYTF,TGTGCCAGCAGTCCCGGGACAGGGGCAAGCTATGGCTACACCTTC
TRBJ2-1,few,.,TRBV9,CASSVGIVYNEQFF,TGTGCCAGCAGCGTAGGGATAGTCTACAATGAGCAGTTCTTC
TRBJ2-1,few,.,TRBV4-3,CASSLQPGQPIALERNEQFF,TGCGCCAGCAGCCTGCAGCCGGGACAACCCATAGCTCTGGAGCGCAATGAGCAGTTCTTC
TRBJ2-1,.,TRBD1,TRBV28,CASSRGQPYNEQFF,TGTGCCAGCAGTCGGGGACAGCCTTACAATGAGCAGTTCTTC
TRBJ2-7,.,.,TRBV29-1,CSGWTATPYEQYF,TGCAGCGGATGGACAGCAACCCCCTACGAGCAGTACTTC
TRBJ2-7,.,TRBD1,TRBV4-1,CASRSPGQGSEQYF,TGCGCCAGCAGGTCTCCGGGACAGGGTTCCGAGCAGTACTTC
TRBJ1-1,.,TRBD1,TRBV7-2,CASSLAGPGQGRITEAFF,TGTGCCAGCAGCTTAGCGGGTCCGGGACAGGGGAGAATCACTGAAGCTTTCTTT
TRBJ2-6,.,.,TRBV7-9,CASSRGVYGANVLTF,TGTGCCAGCAGCCGCGGGGTTTATGGGGCCAACGTCCTGACTTTC
TRBJ2-3,many,.,TRBV7-9,CASSALTDTQYF,TGTGCCAGCAGCGCCCTTACAGATACGCAGTATTTT
TRBJ2-4,few,.,TRBV12-3/TRBV12-4,CASSLGRAAKNIQYF,TGTGCCAGCAGTTTAGGCAGGGCAGCCAAAAACATTCAGTACTTC
TRBJ1-5,few,.,TRBV20-1,CSASLGRGRYSNQPQHF,TGCAGTGCTAGTCTTGGCAGGGGAAGATATAGCAATCAGCCCCAGCATTTT
TRBJ2-1,.,.,TRBV20-1,CSARGAEYSNEQFF,TGCAGTGCTAGGGGTGCGGAGTACTCCAATGAGCAGTTCTTC
TRBJ2-1,few,TRBD2,TRBV4-1,CASSSRDYSYEQFF,TGCGCCAGCAGCTCCCGGGACTACAGCTATGAGCAGTTCTTC
TRBJ1-1,few,TRBD1,TRBV10-3,CAIRTTGSTEAFF,TGTGCCATCAGAACGACAGGGTCCACTGAAGCTTTCTTT
TRBJ2-2,few,.,TRBV6-5,CASRKTGLRTGELFF,TGTGCCAGCAGAAAAACGGGACTCCGGACCGGGGAGCTGTTTTTT
TRBJ1-2,.,.,TRBV12-3/TRBV12-4,CASSLRENYGYTF,TGTGCCAGCAGTTTAAGGGAGAACTATGGCTACACCTTC
TRBJ2-2,few,TRBD2,TRBV7-6,CASSFGGSISGELFF,TGTGCCAGCAGCTTCGGGGGGTCAATAAGCGGGGAGCTGTTTTTT
TRBJ2-1,few,.,TRBV5-1,CASSLAGASYNEQFF,TGCGCCAGCAGCTTGGCAGGGGCCTCCTACAATGAGCAGTTCTTC
TRBJ2-7,.,.,TRBV7-9,CASSLTLGPSYEQYF,TGTGCCAGCAGCTTAACACTAGGCCCCTCCTACGAGCAGTACTTC
TRBJ2-1,few,.,TRBV5-1,CASSSAQGLNEQFF,TGCGCCAGCAGCTCCGCCCAGGGTCTAAATGAGCAGTTCTTC
TRBJ2-3,many,.,TRBV10-3,CAISERESGTDTQYF,TGTGCCATCAGTGAGCGGGAGTCGGGCACAGATACGCAGTATTTT
TRBJ1-4,few,.,TRBV2,CASSEQGTNEKLFF,TGTGCCAGCAGTGAACAGGGAACTAATGAAAAACTGTTTTTT
TRBJ2-3,.,.,TRBV5-1,CASSLGTDFSTDTQYF,TGCGCCAGCAGCTTGGGGACAGATTTTAGCACAGATACGCAGTATTTT
TRBJ1-1,many,.,TRBV28,CASSLTLNTEAFF,TGTGCCAGCAGTTTAACATTGAACACTGAAGCTTTCTTT
TRBJ1-5,few,.,TRBV4-3,CASSQDIGNQPQHF,TGCGCCAGCAGCCAAGATATAGGAAATCAGCCCCAGCATTTT